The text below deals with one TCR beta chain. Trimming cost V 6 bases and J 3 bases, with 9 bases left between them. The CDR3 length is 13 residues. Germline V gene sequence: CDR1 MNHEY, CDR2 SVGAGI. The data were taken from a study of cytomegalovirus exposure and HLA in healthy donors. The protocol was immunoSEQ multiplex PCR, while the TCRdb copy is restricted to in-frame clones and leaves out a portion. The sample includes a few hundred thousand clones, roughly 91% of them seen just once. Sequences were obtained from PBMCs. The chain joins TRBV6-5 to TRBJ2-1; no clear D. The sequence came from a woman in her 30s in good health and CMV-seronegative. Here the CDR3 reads CASSPDNYNEQFF. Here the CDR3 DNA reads TGTGCCAGCAGCCCAGACAACTACAATGAGCAGTTCTTC.